The 19 T cell receptor beta chains below all came from one sample that was sequenced in a study of regulatory T cells in long-lasting Graves disease. The authors built TCR beta libraries using iRepertoire HTBI primers and Arm-PCR of CDR3 regions. Each CDR3 protein is one row after TCRdb ran MiXCR on the multiplex PCR reads. The sample has approximately 400,000 distinct CDR3 sequences, around 11% seen once. Time point: newly diagnosed GD, antithyroid drugs for less than 3 months. PBMC RNA served as the TCR library source. These same data were also listed under a study on T cells in Graves' hyperthyroidism and ophthalmopathy.

Sample: peripheral blood mononuclear cells (PBMCs), taken at new diagnosis, from a patient treated with antithyroid drugs. These receptors originate from a woman aged 18-30 years with Graves disease.

The gene calls are TRBV4-1 and TRBJ1-5; D is perhaps TRBD1 (6 bases). V lost 0 bases, J lost 6 bases, and 15 bases lay in between. Looked up from germline, CDR1 is MGHRA and CDR2 is YSYEKL. CDR3 length equals 16 residues. The DNA of the CDR3 is TGCGCCAGCAGCCAAGACTACAGGGAATTTCTTCAGCCCCAGCATTTT. Translated, it gives CASSQDYREFLQPQHF.

This clonotype was seen repeatedly, ten times or more. The rearrangement links TRBV6-1 to TRBJ1-6; no definite D call. The length of the CDR3 is 14 residues. Germline V lookup: CDR1 MNHNS, CDR2 SASEGT. V was shortened by 6 bases and J by 5 bases, with 11 bases between the two germline ends. The CDR3 DNA reads as TGTGCCAGCAGGGAGTCGAGGGATAATTCACCCCTCCACTTT. This sequence encodes CASRESRDNSPLHF.

This clonotype came up many times. This chain connects TRBV28 to TRBJ1-1; D is undetermined. V lost 3 bases and J lost 8, with 10 bases in between. Germline-derived CDR1 and CDR2 are MDHEN and SYDVKM. The CDR3 runs to 12 residues. CDR3 DNA sequence: TGTGCCAGCAGTTTTACATTATCCGAAGCTTTCTTT. Its translation is CASSFTLSEAFF.

This clonotype occurred many times. The chain employs TRBV2 and TRBJ2-5, with TRBD1 as a possible D gene (6 bases). Germline lookup yields CDR1 SNHLY and CDR2 FYNNEI. CDR3 size: 13 residues. With 0 bases removed from V and 13 bases from J, the gap between germline ends came to 15 bases. CDR3 nucleotides: TGTGCCAGCAGTGAAGCGCTTCGGGACACGGGGTACTTC. Translated, it gives CASSEALRDTGYF.

Many counts were recorded for this clonotype. The J gene is TRBJ2-7, the V gene TRBV20-1; TRBD1 matches at 9 bases. This CDR3 has 13 amino acids. V lost 4 bases to trimming and J lost 2 bases; unmatched junction nucleotides: 3. Germline V gene sequence: CDR1 DFQATT, CDR2 SNEGSKA (reference sequence). Here the CDR3 reads CSATGQGPYEQYF. Here the CDR3 DNA reads TGCAGTGCTACGGGACAGGGACCCTACGAGCAGTACTTC.

The rearrangement uses TRBV27 and TRBJ2-7, with 8 nucleotides matching TRBD1. In germline, CDR1 is MNHEY, CDR2 SMNVEV (reference sequence). V dropped 3 bases and J dropped 5; count of bases not matched to a gene: 6. The CDR3 totals 14 residues. In DNA, the CDR3 is TGTGCCAGCAGTTTTTCAGGGGGCAGCGACGAGCAGTACTTC. Its translation: CASSFSGGSDEQYF.

The chain combines TRBV6-1 with TRBJ1-4; tentative D call: TRBD1 (5 bases). V shed 6 bases and J shed 0 bases, with 8 bases lying between them. The CDR3 runs to 14 residues. Germline V gene lookup returns CDR1 MNHNS and CDR2 SASEGT. The chain's CDR3 is CASRRDATNEKLFF. The CDR3 DNA reads as TGTGCCAGCAGGAGGGACGCAACTAATGAAAAACTGTTTTTT.

There are a few counts of this clonotype. A much larger clone lies a single base off, so this may be a read error. This sequence joins TRBV11-3 and TRBJ2-1, with D uncertain. The CDR3 is 12 residues long. In germline, CDR1 is SGHNT, CDR2 YENEEA. The CDR3 region is CVSSATGNEQFF. The CDR3 DNA is TGTGTCAGCAGCGCGACCGGCAATGAGCAGTTCTTC. The variable domain in full, with the rest retrieved from reference TRBV11-3 and TRBJ2-1, is EAGVVQSPRYKIIEKKQPVAFWCNPISGHNTLYWYLQNLGQGPELLIRYENEEAVDDSQLPKDRFSAERLKGVDSTLKIQPAELGDSAVYLCVSSATGNEQFFGPGTRLTVL.

This clonotype was counted at least ten times. V and J are TRBV12-3 or TRBV12-4 and TRBJ2-6; D is possibly TRBD2 (5 bases). The V end was cut by 2 bases, the J end by 4 bases, with 9 bases between. This CDR3 has 15 amino acids. Here the CDR3 DNA reads TGTGCCAGCAGTTTATATCCGGGAGGGGCCAACGTCCTGACTTTC. It translates to CASSLYPGGANVLTF.

This clonotype has just a few counts. The CDR3: CASSHRQSSGNTIYF. CDR3 in DNA: TGTGCCAGCAGTCATAGACAGTCCTCTGGAAACACCATATATTTT. The V and J genes are TRBV9 and TRBJ1-3, with D possibly TRBD1 on 5 matching bases. CDR1 and CDR2 (germline): SGDLS, YYNGEE. CDR3 length: 15 amino acids. Trimming pared 5 bases from V and 0 bases from J, leaving 12 bases between.

This clonotype was seen at least ten times. The chain recombines TRBV20-1 with TRBJ2-3, with 9 bases lining up with TRBD2. This CDR3 is 16 amino acids long. Germline loops: CDR1 DFQATT, CDR2 SNEGSKA (reference sequence). Trimming cost V 4 bases and J 6 bases; bases outside gene matches: 14. The CDR3: CSAIALASGKVDTQYF. CDR3 coding DNA: TGCAGTGCTATAGCTCTGGCTAGCGGGAAGGTCGATACGCAGTATTTT.

Ten or more counts support this clonotype. This chain uses TRBV10-3 with TRBJ1-2; 11 bases are shared with TRBD1. The CDR3 runs 15 residues. V lost 1 base to trimming and J lost 10 bases; unmatched junction nucleotides: 8. The germline V gene has CDR1 ENHRY and CDR2 SYGVKD. In DNA form, the CDR3 reads TGTGCCATCAGTGAGTTGGACAGGGGGCTGGTGGACTACACCTTC. Translated: CAISELDRGLVDYTF.

A word on this clonotype: A much larger clone lies one base from this, so it may be a read error. The rearrangement joins TRBV27 to TRBJ2-5; 8 bases are a match to TRBD2. Per the germline V gene, CDR1 is MNHEY and CDR2 is SMNVEV (reference sequence). The ends lost 3 bases at V and 5 bases at J; junction bases unmatched: 8. CDR3 size: 15 residues. CDR3 nucleotides: TGTGCCAGCAGTTTGGTCCCCCGCGGGGGGGAGACCCAGTACTTC. It encodes CASSLVPRGGETQYF.

The rearrangement uses TRBV12-3 or TRBV12-4 and TRBJ2-2; D is unclear. V was shortened by 3 bases and J by 0 bases, with 8 bases between the two germline ends. The CDR3 contains 15 residues. CDR3 DNA sequence: TGTGCCAGCAGTTTCGGAAGTTCGAACACCGGGGAGCTGTTTTTT. This codes for CASSFGSSNTGELFF.

The chain carries TRBV6-5 and TRBJ2-2; possible D gene TRBD2, 6 bases. Germline CDR1 reads MNHEY; CDR2 reads SVGAGI. Trimming took off 3 bases at V and 5 bases at J, with 10 bases between the two ends. This CDR3 is 14 amino acids long. The CDR3 spells CASSYWEVTGELFF. The CDR3 DNA follows: TGTGCCAGCAGTTATTGGGAGGTGACCGGGGAGCTGTTTTTT.

This clonotype was seen repeatedly, ten times or more. V is TRBV28 and J is TRBJ1-1; 8 nucleotides match TRBD1. Per germline, CDR1 MDHEN and CDR2 SYDVKM. V lost 2 bases, J lost 4 bases, and 6 bases stayed unmatched. The CDR3 totals 15 residues. CDR3 sequence (DNA): TGTGCCAGCAGTTTACCCCAGGGGGCGGGCACTGAAGCTTTCTTT. Translation: CASSLPQGAGTEAFF.

This clonotype was picked up many times. The CDR3 DNA reads as TGTGCCAGCATGTTCCAGGGCGCGATGAACACTGAAGCTTTCTTT. Translating gives CASMFQGAMNTEAFF. The chain is built from TRBV28 and TRBJ1-1, with D perhaps TRBD1 (5 bases). Trimming removed 7 bases from V and 0 bases from J, with 15 bases in between. Germline V lookup: CDR1 MDHEN, CDR2 SYDVKM. The CDR3 consists of 15 residues.

This clonotype was seen repeatedly, ten times or more. The rearrangement links TRBV28 to TRBJ2-5; possibly TRBD2 for D (6 bases). Trimming cost V 4 bases and J 5 bases, with 11 bases left between them. The CDR3 is 13 amino acids. CDR1 MDHEN and CDR2 SYDVKM come from the germline V gene. The CDR3 loop reads CASSWRGRETQYF. The CDR3 DNA sequence: TGTGCCAGCAGTTGGCGGGGTCGCGAGACCCAGTACTTC. The full variable domain, its missing parts supplied by reference TRBV28 and TRBJ2-5, is DVKVTQSSRYLVKRTGEKVFLECVQDMDHENMFWYRQDPGLGLRLIYFSYDVKMKEKGDIPEGYSVSREKKERFSLILESASTNQTSMYLCASSWRGRETQYFGPGTRLLVL.

As regards this clonotype: Germline and junction disagree at one end, which may indicate a read error. J is TRBJ2-4 and V is TRBV27; possible D gene TRBD1, 5 bases. The CDR3 covers 16 residues. CDR1 and CDR2 from the germline V gene are MNHEY and SMNVEV (reference sequence). The CDR3 DNA reads as TGTGCCATCAGTTTCGACAGTTTAGTAGCCAAAAACATTCAGTACTTC. Residues: CAISFDSLVAKNIQYF.